This T cell receptor (beta chain) was identified in a study of blood T cell repertoires in COVID-19. Study-level information: Acute-phase and convalescent COVID-19 samples originated in the United States, Italy and Spain. Sources were T cells, B-cell-depleted T cells, or PBMCs; the material itself was cDNA or gDNA.

The CDR3 runs to 13 residues. From germline, CDR1 is SGHDN and CDR2 FVKESK. V lost 2 bases and J 2 bases, leaving 6 bases between the germline ends. In the source study's methods: Reference gene primer amplification gave estimated nucleated cell counts. The assay was immunoSEQ multiplex PCR, and TCRdb's table has in-frame clones only and misses some. V, J and clone size are taken as reported in that table, and D and trimming were inferred from the DNA itself. The sample yields roughly 130,000 clones, under 90% seen once. Sample: peripheral blood. This sequence joins TRBV14 and TRBJ1-2; D might be TRBD1 (5 bases). The receptor was derived from a woman aged 55-69 years with acute or convalescent COVID-19. The CDR3 loop is CASSQTGNYGYTF. CDR3 bases: TGTGCCAGCAGCCAAACAGGCAACTATGGCTACACCTTC.